Below, one T cell receptor beta chain is given with its context. The CDR3 contains 19 residues. Per the germline V gene, CDR1 is SGDLS and CDR2 is YYNGEE. V lost 1 base to trimming and J lost 7 bases, with 27 bases between them. In the original workflow: Quantification of nucleated cells was approximated via reference gene primer amplification. The table came from immunoSEQ multiplex PCR; TCRdb's copy has only in-frame clones and leaves some out. The D gene and trimming were derived from the DNA, and the V and J assignments and clone size from that table. The table lists some 30,000 clones, 75% to 85% of them singletons. The source of the sample is a study of blood T cell repertoires in COVID-19. Study context: From the United States, Italy and Spain came samples of acute and convalescent COVID-19. Sample material is recorded as cDNA or gDNA derived from T cells, B-cell-depleted T cells, or PBMCs.

The origin of this receptor is a man in his 60s with active COVID-19. The genes are TRBV9 and TRBJ2-1, with TRBD2 as a possible D gene (6 bases). What was sequenced was peripheral blood. Written as DNA, the CDR3 is TGTGCCAGCAGCGTAACCACTCTCTCAAGGGGCGGGAATGAGAATGAGCAGTTCTTC. Encoded protein: CASSVTTLSRGGNENEQFF.